The T cell receptor beta chain under discussion was sequenced for a study of T cells in Graves' hyperthyroidism and ophthalmopathy. This clonotype was observed many times. Antigen: not known. Study-level results: Most clonotypes expanded in the thyroid (above 0.001) were also present in blood.

The authors deemed Graves' hyperthyroidism stable absent ophthalmopathy progression within 18 months. Patients were excluded for uncontrolled infection, other autoimmune disease, pregnancy or lactation. The study based diagnoses on clinical symptoms, serum thyroxine and TRAb, thyroid ultrasound and orbital computed tomography. The TCR beta CDR3 regions underwent amplification using RNA transcripts as the source. Carried out on the TCR CDR3, a first-round RT-PCR used the HTBI primer set. One entry per CDR3 protein results from TCRdb running MiXCR on the multiplex PCR reads. In the table there are hundreds of thousands of distinct CDR3 sequences, about 17% of which are singletons. Source material: blood. The clonotype originates from a man aged 40-49 years with Graves' hyperthyroidism.

The CDR3 DNA reads as TGTGCCAGCAGTTTAGCAGGGGGAAGAGGCTACACCTTC. As protein: CASSLAGGRGYTF. The J gene is TRBJ1-2, the V gene TRBV28; 7 bases are shared with TRBD1. J was trimmed by 8 bases and V by 2 bases; bases with no gene match: 5. Germline CDR1 is MDHEN and CDR2 is SYDVKM. This CDR3 spans 13 amino acids.